Below, one TCR beta chain is given with its context. Its antigen is as yet unknown. Some clones are missing from TCRdb's copy, which holds only in-frame ones; the method was immunoSEQ multiplex PCR. The table has 86,000 or so clones, about 90% seen once; the top ten hold around 6%. The sample is drawn from a study of graft-versus-host responses after intestinal transplantation. Broader study findings: Recipient-marrow GvH clones were detected, some having first appeared in ileum or blood.

The V end was cut by 6 bases, the J end by 0 bases, with 15 bases between. Germline V lookup: CDR1 MNHEY, CDR2 SMNVEV (reference sequence). The CDR3 extends over 15 amino acids. The TCR originated in a human donor who received an intestinal transplant. This material consisted of unstimulated CD8+ T cells sorted from spleen or lymph node cells, taken before intestinal transplant. The V gene is TRBV27, the J gene TRBJ2-7; tentative D call: TRBD2 (6 bases). The CDR3 protein is CASSITGTPSYEQYF. In nucleotides, the CDR3 is TGTGCCAGCAGCATTACCGGGACTCCCTCCTACGAGCAGTACTTC.